This TCR beta chain was identified in a study of T cell responses to AZD1222 COVID-19 vaccine. Study-wide results and caveats: Increased Spike-specific TCR breadth and depth were observed after two AZD1222 doses. Across spike, vaccine-associated CD4 TCRs were found, dominant at 160-218 and 743-854. Baseline serology detected seropositivity in only five or six AZD1222 recipients.

TCRdb keeps only in-frame clones here, not all; method: immunoSEQ multiplex PCR. The sample includes fewer than 120,000 clones, over 85% of them seen just once. The germline gives CDR1 MNHNS, CDR2 SASEGT. The CDR3 extends over 15 amino acids. Between the trimmed V and J ends, which lost 1 base and 0 bases, there was a span of 8 bases. On this clone itself: Its antigen is as yet unknown.

Sequencing used peripheral blood, obtained 28 days after the second AZD1222 dose. The V and J genes are TRBV6-1 and TRBJ2-3; D uncertain. The sequence derives from an adult who received the AZD1222 COVID-19 vaccine. CDR3 in DNA: TGTGCCAGCAGTGAAGAGTTCGGTAGCACAGATACGCAGTATTTT. Translating gives CASSEEFGSTDTQYF.